The source of this T cell receptor (beta chain) is a study of cytomegalovirus exposure and HLA in healthy donors. Study findings and constraints: In a later analysis, common viral pathogens appeared linked to several of the most significant clusters. With DRB1 most and HLA-C fewest, TCR association rates differed between HLA loci in a later analysis. The study flagged fewer than 200 TCR beta chains as cytomegalovirus-associated. Researchers reported in a later analysis that a missense DCLRE1C variant was tied to TCR beta V- and J-gene trimming.

Researchers ran the PCR with 60 Vbeta and 13 Jbeta primers. Using immunoSEQ multiplex PCR, the repertoire was profiled, and TCRdb retains in-frame clones only, with some absent. The repertoire holds 200,000 or so clones, with 65% to 85% as singletons. The V gene lost 2 bases and the J gene lost 7 bases, with 17 bases spanning the gap. This CDR3 comprises 15 residues. Germline CDR1 and CDR2: WNHNN and SYGVQD (reference sequence). This clone was observed a handful of times. Its antigen is still unknown. The sample consisted of PBMCs. The rearrangement joins TRBV10-1 to TRBJ1-2, with D tentatively TRBD1 (6 bases). This receptor was obtained from a woman between 25 and 40 years old in good health and CMV-seropositive. CDR3 bases: TGCGCCAGCAGTGAGACCCGAGACAGGTCCCGTGGCTACACCTTC. Protein: CASSETRDRSRGYTF.